This T cell receptor beta chain was recovered during a study of graft-versus-host responses after intestinal transplantation. Unmatched junction bases numbered 6, after V lost 0 bases and J lost 4 bases. CDR3 size: 15 residues. The germline V gene encodes CDR1 SGHTA and CDR2 FQGNSA. Libraries were prepared by immunoSEQ multiplex PCR; TCRdb keeps only in-frame clonotypes and omits some of them. The sample includes 77,000 or so clones, around 92% of them seen just once. The J gene is TRBJ2-7, the V gene TRBV7-2; 7 bases line up with TRBD2. Sequenced here: PBMCs, sampled 98 days after intestinal transplantation. The sequence was collected from a human patient who received an intestinal transplant, so some T cells may come from the graft donor. The CDR3 is CASSLAQVGGYEQYF. The CDR3 DNA is TGTGCCAGCAGCTTAGCGCAGGTCGGGGGGTACGAGCAGTACTTC.